One sample yielded the 30 T cell receptor beta chains listed below, sequenced in a study of shared clonotypes between healthy human individuals (dated by TCRdb to 2018 to 2020). Libraries were constructed by the immunoSEQ multiplex PCR assay. This immuneACCESS table, as held by TCRdb, lists in-frame sequences with V and J called but not all clones. Of the missing ones, under half trace to an unresolved V gene in checked studies; the others have no known cause. The table for this sample lists fewer than 400,000 clones; roughly 70% of them were counted only once. 10% of the sample is taken by the ten largest. What was sequenced was memory CD4+ T cells sorted from blood. What the cell subset or site label conveys for this sample: CD45RA-negative fraction. The receptors were sampled from a young man in good health.

Of note for this clone: The CDR3 does not end in the conserved phenylalanine or tryptophan, so this is likely a read error. It is unclear where the CDR3 begins or ends on the DNA, so no DNA is shown, and the CDR3 is as TCRdb lists it. This chain uses TRBV2 with TRBJ2-7. CDR1 is SNHLY and CDR2 is FYNNEI in the germline V gene. The CDR3 is made up of 11 amino acids, end residues included. This CDR3 is CASSEGADQEI.

This clone was recorded only once. The V and J genes are TRBV5-4 and TRBJ2-2; D gene uncertain. The V gene lost 1 base and the J gene lost 7 bases, with 5 bases spanning the gap. CDR1 and CDR2 from the germline V gene are SGHNT and YYREEE (reference sequence). The CDR3 has 12 residues. As DNA, the CDR3 is TGTGCCAGCAGCTTGCCCGGCGGGGAGCTGTTTTTT. Its translation is CASSLPGGELFF.

The rearrangement joins TRBV29-1 to TRBJ2-5; 10 bases map to TRBD2. The J call may not be correct, given that the DNA end is closer to TRBJ2-7. CDR3 length: 14 amino acids. CDR1 SQVTM and CDR2 ANQGSEA come from the germline V gene. CDR3 sequence (DNA): TGCAGCGTTGCCGGTAGCGGGAGGAAGTACGAGCAGTACTTC. Translation gives CSVAGSGRKYEQYF.

The V gene is TRBV7-2, the J gene TRBJ2-7, with a weak D call TRBD1 (5 bases). Germline CDR1 reads SGHTA; CDR2 reads FQGNSA. CDR3 length: 13 residues. With 2 bases removed from V and 5 bases from J, the gap between germline ends came to 10 bases. CDR3 sequence: CASSLSRVDEQYF. The CDR3 bases are TGTGCCAGCAGCTTAAGCAGGGTGGACGAGCAGTACTTC.

The gene calls are TRBV5-4 and TRBJ1-1, with D perhaps TRBD1 (6 bases). The germline V and J ends were trimmed by 0 bases and 2 bases, with 17 bases remaining between them. Germline V gene data show CDR1 as SGHNT and CDR2 as YYREEE (reference sequence). This CDR3 spans 17 amino acids. DNA of the CDR3: TGTGCCAGCAGCTTGGTACGCCCGCAGGGGACCAACACTGAAGCTTTCTTT. This codes for CASSLVRPQGTNTEAFF.

The chain joins TRBV7-9 to TRBJ1-5; TRBD1 aligns across 9 bases. CDR1 and CDR2 from the germline V gene are SEHNR and FQNEAQ (reference sequence). With V trimmed by 1 base and J by 7 bases, 5 bases remained unmatched. This CDR3 has 15 residues. This CDR3 is CASSLGTGVGQPQHF. CDR3 sequence (DNA): TGTGCCAGCAGCTTAGGGACAGGGGTTGGACAGCCCCAGCATTTT.

Remarks on this clone: Other DNA sequences within the sample encode an identical CDR3. The chain couples TRBV10-1 to TRBJ2-7; no firm D call. V dropped 2 bases and J dropped 4 bases, with 6 bases sitting between them. Germline CDR1 WNHNN, CDR2 SYGVQD (reference sequence). This CDR3 is 12 amino acids long. CDR3: CASSEPGYEQYF. The DNA of the CDR3 is TGCGCCAGCAGTGAGCCCGGATACGAGCAGTACTTC.

The V gene is TRBV6-5, the J gene TRBJ1-4; D ambiguous. The germline V and J ends were trimmed by 0 bases and 7 bases, with 12 bases remaining between them. The germline gives CDR1 MNHEY, CDR2 SVGAGI. The CDR3 extends over 15 amino acids. Written as DNA, the CDR3 is TGTGCCAGCAGTTACTCGAGGATCGGTCCTGAAAAACTGTTTTTT. Translated: CASSYSRIGPEKLFF.

Points on this clone: The same CDR3 is also encoded by other DNA sequences in this sample. The chain has TRBV7-6 and TRBJ1-1; tentatively, D is TRBD1 (6 bases). The CDR3 length is 13 residues. The ends were cut back, 5 bases at V and 2 bases at J, with 9 bases in the middle. Germline assignment: CDR1 SGHVS and CDR2 FNYEAQ. The CDR3 protein is CASSADSNTEAFF. In DNA, the CDR3 is TGTGCCAGCAGCGCGGACAGTAACACTGAAGCTTTCTTT.

A few counts support this clone. The J gene is TRBJ1-5, the V gene TRBV2; D is undetermined. Per germline, CDR1 SNHLY and CDR2 FYNNEI. There are 14 residues in the CDR3. V dropped 8 bases and J dropped 3 bases, with 14 bases sitting between them. The CDR3 region is CASDRNSNNQPQHF. The CDR3 DNA reads TGTGCCAGCGATCGCAACAGTAACAATCAGCCCCAGCATTTT.

The chain links TRBV19 to TRBJ1-5; D ambiguous. The germline V and J ends were trimmed by 3 bases and 9 bases, with 15 bases remaining between them. CDR1 and CDR2 from the germline V gene are LNHDA and SQIVND (reference sequence). CDR3 length: 14 residues. CDR3 bases: TGTGCCAGTAGTATCGGTGTGGGTTCGGGGCCCCAGCATTTT. It is translated as CASSIGVGSGPQHF.

In the case of this clone: One base away lies a much larger clone, so this may be a sequencing read error. Other DNA variants within this sample encode the same CDR3. V is TRBV7-9 and J is TRBJ2-5; TRBD1 aligns across 7 bases. Per the germline V gene, CDR1 is SEHNR and CDR2 is FQNEAQ (reference sequence). J gave up 4 bases and V 4 bases, and 3 bases lay outside the gene matches. The CDR3 runs 13 residues. This chain's CDR3 is CASSSRGPETQYF. The CDR3 nucleotides read TGTGCCAGCAGCTCAAGGGGGCCAGAGACCCAGTACTTC.

This CDR3 reads CAIKTGVEAFF. In DNA, the CDR3 is TGCGCCATCAAGACAGGGGTAGAAGCTTTCTTT. The chain links TRBV10-2 to TRBJ1-1, with TRBD1 identical over 8 bases. The CDR3 has 11 amino acids. Germline V gives CDR1 WSHSY, CDR2 SAAADI. V lost 10 bases, J lost 8 bases, and 6 bases stayed unmatched.

The V gene is TRBV20-1, the J gene TRBJ2-1; D ambiguous. CDR1 DFQATT and CDR2 SNEGSKA come from the germline V gene (reference sequence). CDR3 size: 11 residues. V dropped 2 bases and J dropped 8 bases, with 7 bases sitting between them. This chain's CDR3 is CSARIRYEQFF. In DNA form, the CDR3 reads TGCAGTGCTAGAATAAGATATGAGCAGTTCTTC.

V is TRBV29-1 and J is TRBJ1-2, with a possible D match to TRBD1 (6 bases). CDR1 and CDR2 from the germline V gene are SQVTM and ANQGSEA. CDR3 length equals 14 residues. V lost 6 bases and J lost 7, with 21 bases in between. This CDR3 is CSVRVMGALAGYTF. Written as DNA, the CDR3 is TGCAGCGTACGCGTTATGGGGGCCTTAGCTGGCTACACCTTC.

This clone has just a few counts. This sequence joins TRBV30 and TRBJ1-2; D is undetermined. V lost 0 bases, J lost 4 bases, and 15 bases lay in between. The CDR3 runs 15 residues. Germline CDR1 and CDR2: GTSNPN and SVGIG (reference sequence). This CDR3 reads CAWSVIPDRGYGYTF. The CDR3 region has the DNA TGTGCCTGGAGTGTAATTCCCGACCGAGGCTATGGCTACACCTTC.

The rearrangement links TRBV5-8 to TRBJ2-1, with TRBD2 identical over 11 bases. Germline CDR1 and CDR2: SGHTS and YDEGEE. V was clipped by 0 bases and J by 6 bases; unmatched bases: 5. The CDR3 sequence is 16 residues long. The CDR3 bases are TGTGCCAGCAGCTTGGGAGTAGCGGGAGGGTTCAATGAGCAGTTCTTC. Amino acids: CASSLGVAGGFNEQFF.

Remarks on this clone: Other DNA variants within this sample encode the same CDR3. The J gene is TRBJ2-5, the V gene TRBV18; D call uncertain. Germline CDR1 and CDR2: KGHSH and LQKENI. The V gene lost 6 bases and the J gene lost 0 bases, with 5 bases spanning the gap. This CDR3 has 12 amino acids. Here the CDR3 DNA reads TGTGCCAGCTCTCCGTACCAAGAGACCCAGTACTTC. Amino acid sequence: CASSPYQETQYF.

This clone showed up just a few times. The V gene is TRBV7-9, the J gene TRBJ2-2; weak D call: TRBD1 (5 bases). Germline CDR1 reads SEHNR; CDR2 reads FQNEAQ (reference sequence). This CDR3 region has 15 residues. V lost 5 bases and J lost 0, with 10 bases in between. The chain's CDR3 is CASSPLGPNTGELFF. CDR3 coding DNA: TGTGCCAGCAGCCCCCTGGGGCCGAACACCGGGGAGCTGTTTTTT. The entire variable domain, with the rest obtained from reference TRBV7-9 and TRBJ2-2, is as follows: DTGVSQNPRHKITKRGQNVTFRCDPISEHNRLYWYRQTLGQGPEFLTYFQNEAQLEKSRLLSDRFSAERPKGSFSTLEIQRTEQGDSAMYLCASSPLGPNTGELFFGEGSRLTVL.

The chain employs TRBV7-9 and TRBJ1-3, with D perhaps TRBD1 (5 bases). The CDR3 loop spans 14 amino acids. The germline gives CDR1 SEHNR, CDR2 FQNEAQ (reference sequence). V lost 5 bases, J lost 4 bases, and 12 bases lay in between. The CDR3 DNA follows: TGTGCCAGCAGCCGACAGTCTTCGGGAAACACCATATATTTT. This gives the protein CASSRQSSGNTIYF.

The chain is built from TRBV19 and TRBJ1-2, with D uncertain. V was clipped by 9 bases and J by 6 bases, with 17 bases between them. The CDR3 is 13 amino acids. The germline gives CDR1 LNHDA, CDR2 SQIVND (reference sequence). CDR3 in DNA: TGTGCCAGCCATCTCCGAATATCGGATGGCTACACCTTC. Its translation: CASHLRISDGYTF.

This chain uses TRBV1 with TRBJ1-4. TRBV1 represents a pseudogene. The CDR3 length is 16 residues. The CDR3 DNA sequence: TGCACCAGCAGCCAAAGAAAGTCGGGTTTGATAGAAAAACTGTTTTTT. Protein sequence: CTSSQRKSGLIEKLFF.

The rearrangement uses TRBV7-8 and TRBJ2-5; unclear D gene. Germline CDR1 and CDR2: SGHVS and FQNEAQ. V shed 3 bases and J shed 3 bases, with 14 bases lying between them. The CDR3 is 15 residues long. The CDR3 is CASSLLIPPKETQYF. In nucleotides, the CDR3 is TGTGCCAGCAGCTTGCTTATTCCACCGAAAGAGACCCAGTACTTC. The full variable domain, rest sourced from reference TRBV7-8 and TRBJ2-5, is GAGVSQSPRYKVAKRGQDVALRCDPISGHVSLFWYQQALGQGPEFLTYFQNEAQLDKSGLPSDRFFAERPEGSVSTLKIQRTQQEDSAVYLCASSLLIPPKETQYFGPGTRLLVL.

The chain employs TRBV10-3 and TRBJ2-3; maybe TRBD2 (6 bases). Trimming pared 2 bases from V and 2 bases from J, leaving 8 bases between. CDR1 is ENHRY, CDR2 SYGVKD, per germline. CDR3 length: 14 amino acids. CDR3 protein: CAISEGGNTDTQYF. The DNA of the CDR3 is TGTGCCATCAGTGAGGGGGGGAACACAGATACGCAGTATTTT.

This chain links TRBV20-1 with TRBJ2-3; D remains ambiguous. Germline V gene data show CDR1 as DFQATT and CDR2 as SNEGSKA (reference sequence). The CDR3 length is 10 residues. Deletions cut 6 bases from V and 8 bases from J, with 9 bases between. CDR3 amino acids: CSALYGTQYF. CDR3 sequence (DNA): TGCAGTGCCCTCTATGGTACGCAGTATTTT.

Of note for this clone: At one end, the junction sequence differs from germline, possibly due to a read error. V usage is TRBV10-2 and J usage is TRBJ1-2; D unclear. Germline V CDR1 and CDR2: WSHSY, SAAADI. The CDR3 contains 12 residues. In DNA, the CDR3 is TGCGCCACCAGTAGGAGTTTAGAAGGCTACACCTTC. It codes for CATSRSLEGYTF.

The rearrangement links TRBV6-5 to TRBJ1-1; D is uncertain. The germline V and J ends were trimmed by 2 bases and 0 bases, with 7 bases remaining between them. The CDR3 totals 14 residues. Germline assignment: CDR1 MNHEY and CDR2 SVGAGI. The CDR3 DNA is TGTGCCAGCAGTTACGACATTATGAACACTGAAGCTTTCTTT. Amino acids: CASSYDIMNTEAFF.

The J gene is TRBJ2-1, the V gene TRBV2; 8 nucleotides match TRBD1. V shed 4 bases and J 9 bases; nucleotides not matched to a gene: 8. The CDR3 is 14 residues long. Germline CDR1 and CDR2: SNHLY and FYNNEI. DNA of the CDR3: TGTGCCAGCAGTGGGGGCAGGGGGCGGGTTGAGCAGTTCTTC. Protein product: CASSGGRGRVEQFF.

The chain has TRBV6-6 and TRBJ1-3; tentatively, D is TRBD1 (5 bases). Trimming removed 6 bases at V and 0 bases at J, with 12 bases between. Germline V gene data show CDR1 as MNHNY and CDR2 as SVGAGI (reference sequence). This CDR3 spans 15 amino acids. The CDR3 region has the DNA TGTGCCAGCAGCCCCGGGACGTCCTCTGGAAACACCATATATTTT. It is translated as CASSPGTSSGNTIYF.

V and J are TRBV12-5 and TRBJ2-7, with TRBD1 matching 11 bases. The CDR3 is 17 amino acids. J lost 5 bases, V lost 4 bases, and 13 bases had no gene match. Germline values: CDR1 LGHNT, CDR2 FRNRAP. CDR3 in amino acids: CASGYTIPGQGDNEQYF. CDR3 sequence (DNA): TGTGCTAGTGGTTACACAATCCCGGGACAGGGGGACAACGAGCAGTACTTC.